These 24 T cell receptor beta chains were sequenced from one sample in a study of long-term antiretroviral therapy in people with HIV (dated by TCRdb to 2021 to 2024). The immunoSEQ hsTCRB v3.0 assay was used at survey level resolution for TRB variable region sequencing. In TCRdb, the immuneACCESS table is reduced to in-frame sequences with V and J assigned. These tables do not hold every clone; where another copy was compared, an unresolved V gene accounts for under half, and the others remain unexplained. This sample gives about 28,000 clones in total; roughly 90% of them show up just once. Approximately 4% of the sample lies in the top ten. Sequences were derived from unsorted PBMCs, sampled 3.1 years after starting antiretroviral therapy. The receptors shown here come from a man aged 18 to 29 with HIV.

The rearrangement links TRBV10-3 to TRBJ2-3, with 7 bases fitting TRBD1. With V trimmed by 6 bases and J by 4 bases, 10 bases remained unmatched. Germline-derived CDR1 and CDR2 are ENHRY and SYGVKD. The length of the CDR3 is 15 residues. CDR3 protein: CAISEQGPHSDTQYF. The CDR3 DNA follows: TGTGCCATCAGCGAACAGGGGCCTCACTCAGATACGCAGTATTTT.

Here the CDR3 reads CASSFRQGGYEQFF. The CDR3 DNA follows: TGTGCCAGCAGCTTCCGACAGGGTGGGTATGAGCAGTTCTTC. This sequence joins TRBV5-8 and TRBJ2-1; 7 bases align to TRBD1. This CDR3 has 14 residues. CDR1 and CDR2 (germline): SGHTS, YDEGEE. With 2 bases clipped from V and 8 bases from J, the junction kept 7 bases outside the gene matches.

Only one count was recorded for this clone. The chain carries TRBV7-2 and TRBJ1-2, with D maybe TRBD1 (6 bases). Germline values: CDR1 SGHTA, CDR2 FQGNSA. V was pared by 4 bases and J by 4 bases, with 16 bases between. The CDR3 is 15 residues long. The CDR3 loop is CASSSRQGLSYGYTF. CDR3 in DNA: TGTGCCAGCAGCTCTAGGCAGGGGCTATCCTATGGCTACACCTTC.

A few counts support this clone. The V call is TRBV27, the J call TRBJ1-2; D is possibly TRBD1 (6 bases). The V gene's germline CDR1 is MNHEY and CDR2 SMNVEV (reference sequence). This CDR3 is 15 amino acids long. Deletions cut 3 bases from V and 2 bases from J, with 13 bases between. CDR3 nucleotides: TGTGCCAGCAGTTTGACAGGCCTACAAAACTATGGCTACACCTTC. Translation gives CASSLTGLQNYGYTF.

This chain connects TRBV4-3 to TRBJ1-4, with D hard to call. Trimming stripped 0 bases from V and 5 bases from J, with 13 bases between. The CDR3 sequence is 16 residues long. From germline, CDR1 is LGHNA and CDR2 YSLEER. The CDR3 reads CASSQDWRSLNEKLFF. The CDR3 nucleotides read TGCGCCAGCAGCCAAGATTGGAGGAGTCTCAATGAAAAACTGTTTTTT.

The chain is built from TRBV4-3 and TRBJ2-2, with D maybe TRBD2 (6 bases). This CDR3 has 13 amino acids. Germline V gives CDR1 LGHNA, CDR2 YSLEER. Trimming cost V 3 bases and J 5 bases, with 7 bases left between them. The CDR3 spells CASSHAGTGELFF. The CDR3 DNA follows: TGCGCCAGCAGCCACGCGGGGACCGGGGAGCTGTTTTTT.

This clone has just one count. The chain recombines TRBV27 with TRBJ2-7; a possible D gene is TRBD1 (6 bases). The CDR3 spans 18 residues. Trimming took 5 bases from V and 3 from J, leaving 26 bases between them. The germline V gene has CDR1 MNHEY and CDR2 SMNVEV (reference sequence). The DNA of the CDR3 is TGTGCCAGCAGTCGAAACTCCGGGACATCAGGTACCCGCTACGAGCAGTACTTC. Protein sequence: CASSRNSGTSGTRYEQYF.

This clone occurred a few times. The CDR3 bases are TGTGCCAGCAGCTTTGGGGTAGCGAACTACGAGCAGTACTTC. Translation gives CASSFGVANYEQYF. The chain employs TRBV7-9 and TRBJ2-7; a possible D gene is TRBD2 (5 bases). The CDR3 is 14 amino acids. Germline V lookup: CDR1 SEHNR, CDR2 FQNEAQ (reference sequence). The V end was cut by 3 bases, the J end by 3 bases, with 12 bases between.

This clone was seen more than once but under ten times. The V and J genes are TRBV11-2 and TRBJ2-7; 10 bases agree with TRBD2. The CDR3 contains 14 residues. Germline V gives CDR1 SGHAT, CDR2 FQNNGV. V was clipped by 1 base and J by 12 bases; unmatched bases: 9. The CDR3 DNA sequence: TGTGCCAGCAGCTTAGGGTTAGCGGGGGGCCACCCGTACTTC. Amino acid sequence: CASSLGLAGGHPYF.

CDR3 bases: TGTGCCAGCAGCGTAGGGTCAGGGGATCGCGTCTTCGGCTACACCTTC. It translates to CASSVGSGDRVFGYTF. The chain employs TRBV9 and TRBJ1-2, with D possibly being TRBD1 (6 bases). The germline gives CDR1 SGDLS, CDR2 YYNGEE. V dropped 0 bases and J dropped 8 bases, with 20 bases sitting between them. The CDR3 covers 16 residues.

The rearrangement uses TRBV5-3 and TRBJ2-1; tentatively, D is TRBD2 (5 bases). TRBV5-3 is assigned to the ORF class and has an uncertain function. The CDR3 extends over 17 amino acids. V dropped 0 bases and J dropped 1 base, with 14 bases sitting between them. CDR3 sequence (DNA): TGTGCCAGAAGCTTGGTGCGGACTCCAGCTTCCTACAATGAGCAGTTCTTC. Residues: CARSLVRTPASYNEQFF.

The CDR3 bases are TGTGCCAGCAGCTTAGGGCAGGGGCCCCGTCTGCCCCAGTACTTC. Translation: CASSLGQGPRLPQYF. The chain joins TRBV7-9 to TRBJ2-5; D perhaps matches TRBD1 (6 bases). V was pared by 1 base and J by 9 bases, with 18 bases between. The CDR3 has 15 residues. Germline CDR1 is SEHNR and CDR2 is FQNEAQ (reference sequence).

Regarding this clone: Other nucleotide sequences in the sample specify the same CDR3. The gene calls are TRBV29-1 and TRBJ1-1; no definite D call. V was trimmed by 5 bases and J by 3 bases, leaving 4 bases between them. CDR1 and CDR2 (germline): SQVTM, ANQGSEA. The CDR3 has 10 residues. The CDR3 sequence: CSVRDTEAFF. CDR3 coding DNA: TGCAGCGTTCGGGACACTGAAGCTTTCTTT.

The rearrangement uses TRBV27 and TRBJ2-6; D call uncertain. The CDR3 contains 22 residues. Germline V gene data show CDR1 as MNHEY and CDR2 as SMNVEV (reference sequence). V lost 0 bases to trimming and J lost 0 bases, with 24 bases between them. The CDR3 DNA is TGTGCCAGCAGTTTATCGTTTTATGGGTTTTCCCGATCTCTCTCTGGGGCCAACGTCCTGACTTTC. Its translation is CASSLSFYGFSRSLSGANVLTF.

This clone appeared a single time. The chain joins TRBV7-9 to TRBJ1-2; unclear D gene. The CDR3 loop spans 13 amino acids. The germline CDR1 and CDR2 sequences are SEHNR and FQNEAQ (reference sequence). V lost 1 base and J 7 bases, leaving 10 bases between the germline ends. CDR3 nucleotides: TGTGCCAGCAGCTTAGGAGTGGGAGGTGGCTACACCTTC. It is translated as CASSLGVGGGYTF.

The chain employs TRBV5-1 and TRBJ1-6; unclear D gene. V dropped 1 base and J dropped 5 bases, with 10 bases sitting between them. The CDR3 spans 15 residues. Germline V gene data show CDR1 as SGHRS and CDR2 as YFSETQ. In DNA form, the CDR3 reads TGCGCCAGCAGCTTGTCCAGCAAAGATAATTCACCCCTCCACTTT. Translating it yields CASSLSSKDNSPLHF.

This clone was seen a single time. The chain links TRBV28 to TRBJ2-1; 13 bases map to TRBD2. Germline CDR1 reads MDHEN; CDR2 reads SYDVKM. Unmatched junction bases numbered 9, after V lost 2 bases and J lost 5 bases. This CDR3 has 18 amino acids. The CDR3 nucleotides are TGTGCCAGCAGTTTACCCACTAGCGGGAGGGTTATCGACAATGAGCAGTTCTTC. It specifies CASSLPTSGRVIDNEQFF.

The rearrangement uses TRBV5-1 and TRBJ1-1; 7 positions match TRBD1. The CDR3 extends over 17 amino acids. Germline CDR1 SGHRS, CDR2 YFSETQ. With 4 bases clipped from V and 1 base from J, the junction kept 13 bases outside the gene matches. The CDR3 here is CASSLDRVGIGNTEAFF. In DNA form, the CDR3 reads TGCGCCAGCAGCCTAGACAGGGTTGGGATAGGGAACACTGAAGCTTTCTTT.

The chain is built from TRBV10-3 and TRBJ1-2; D perhaps matches TRBD1 (5 bases). CDR1 and CDR2 (germline): ENHRY, SYGVKD. There are 13 residues in the CDR3. V lost 3 bases and J lost 8, with 13 bases in between. CDR3 DNA: TGTGCCATCAGTGATTTGGGGGGGAAAGGCTACACCTTC. Its translation is CAISDLGGKGYTF.

Only one count was recorded for this clone. CDR3 nucleotide sequence: TGTGCCAGCACTAGCGGGGGGACCGCTAGCACAGATACGCAGTATTTT. It encodes CASTSGGTASTDTQYF. V and J are TRBV2 and TRBJ2-3; 11 bases match TRBD2. Germline assignment: CDR1 SNHLY and CDR2 FYNNEI. V was pared by 7 bases and J by 0 bases, with 6 bases of the junction left unmatched. The CDR3 totals 16 residues.

The V and J genes are TRBV14 and TRBJ2-7, with no clear D. Germline lookup yields CDR1 SGHDN and CDR2 FVKESK. The CDR3 extends over 12 amino acids. The ends were cut back, 5 bases at V and 6 bases at J, with 11 bases in the middle. The DNA of the CDR3 is TGTGCCAGCAGCGTCTTAGTGACCGAGCAGTACTTC. This codes for CASSVLVTEQYF.

This clone was detected only once. The CDR3 here is CASSPGEASGLTDTQYF. DNA of the CDR3: TGTGCCAGCAGCCCGGGCGAGGCTAGCGGGCTCACAGATACGCAGTATTTT. The V call is TRBV4-2, the J call TRBJ2-3, with 8 bases that match TRBD2. CDR1 and CDR2 (germline): LGHNA, YNFKEQ. This CDR3 comprises 17 residues. J lost 2 bases, V lost 4 bases, and 11 bases had no gene match.

The chain joins TRBV4-1 to TRBJ1-5, with no clear D. The germline gives CDR1 MGHRA, CDR2 YSYEKL. The V end was cut by 0 bases, the J end by 7 bases, with 10 bases between. This CDR3 spans 14 amino acids. Here the CDR3 DNA reads TGCGCCAGCAGCCAAGAGGGTCTGGGCCAGCCCCAGCATTTT. Amino acids: CASSQEGLGQPQHF.

The chain joins TRBV13 to TRBJ2-7; D perhaps matches TRBD1 (6 bases). The CDR3 contains 15 residues. The V gene's germline CDR1 is PRHDT and CDR2 FYEKMQ (reference sequence). V lost 5 bases and J 3 bases, leaving 17 bases between the germline ends. CDR3 in DNA: TGTGCCAGCAGCACCCGTGGGGGCCCTCGCTACGAGCAGTACTTC. As protein: CASSTRGGPRYEQYF. Filled out from reference TRBV13 and TRBJ2-7, the complete variable domain reads AAGVIQSPRHLIKEKRETATLKCYPIPRHDTVYWYQQGPGQDPQFLISFYEKMQSDKGSIPDRFSAQQFSDYHSELNMSSLELGDSALYFCASSTRGGPRYEQYFGPGTRLTVT.